The entry below gives a single T cell receptor beta chain sequence along with its context. The record originates from a study of T cell repertoires in cytomegalovirus infection. The V end was cut by 11 bases, the J end by 0 bases, with 7 bases between. From germline, CDR1 is MDHEN and CDR2 SYDVKM. This CDR3 has 11 amino acids. TCRdb re-called the reads with MiXCR, one entry per CDR3 protein. Found here are fewer than 350,000 distinct CDR3 sequences, more than 8% of them singletons; the top ten hold 3.5% to 4.5%. V and J are TRBV28 and TRBJ1-1, with D hard to call. This clonotype originated in a human donor in good health (CMV status not recorded). Some clones in this sample may be carry-over from other donors' samples. Sequencing used PBMCs. CDR3 bases: TGTGCCGTTGGGGTGAACACTGAAGCTTTCTTT. This sequence encodes CAVGVNTEAFF.